Listed here are 27 T cell receptor beta chains from one sample, sequenced in a study of T cells in Graves' hyperthyroidism and ophthalmopathy. TCR beta CDR3 regions were amplified from RNA. First-round RT-PCR targeting the TCR CDR3 was performed with the HTBI primer set. Using its own MiXCR run on the multiplex PCR reads, TCRdb lists one record per CDR3 protein. Altogether approximately 510,000 distinct CDR3 sequences are present, around 21% being singletons, with the ten largest covering 26%. Sequenced sample: blood. These receptors were collected from a man between 18 and 35 years old with Graves' hyperthyroidism.

This clonotype occurred a few times. The V and J genes are TRBV6-5 and TRBJ2-2; D call uncertain. Between the trimmed V and J ends, which lost 6 bases and 5 bases, there was a span of 13 bases. The CDR3 extends over 14 amino acids. Germline-derived CDR1 and CDR2 are MNHEY and SVGAGI. In DNA form, the CDR3 reads TGTGCCAGCAGCCACTCGGCAGAGACCGGGGAGCTGTTTTTT. Its translation is CASSHSAETGELFF.

This clonotype was found many times. The chain combines TRBV6-5 with TRBJ1-2, with D hard to call. Germline CDR1 reads MNHEY; CDR2 reads SVGAGI. CDR3 length: 13 amino acids. The V and J ends lost 2 bases and 4 bases respectively, with 8 bases between them. The CDR3 nucleotides read TGTGCCAGCAGTTACCCGGGATTCTATGGCTACACCTTC. Translation gives CASSYPGFYGYTF.

This clonotype was found a few times. This chain connects TRBV6-5 to TRBJ2-7; 9 nucleotides match TRBD1. The V and J ends lost 1 base and 4 bases, in that order; junction bases with no gene match: 8. Germline CDR1 and CDR2: MNHEY and SVGAGI. The CDR3 consists of 16 residues. The CDR3 protein is CASSYFGTGFGYEQYF. CDR3 DNA: TGTGCCAGCAGTTACTTTGGGACAGGGTTCGGGTACGAGCAGTACTTC.

This clonotype was detected ten times or more. The V and J genes are TRBV29-1 and TRBJ1-2; D is possibly TRBD1 (5 bases). Trimming stripped 3 bases from V and 8 bases from J, with 10 bases between. Germline loops: CDR1 SQVTM, CDR2 ANQGSEA. The CDR3 spans 11 residues. The CDR3 here is CSVDQGGGYTF. The CDR3 nucleotides read TGCAGCGTTGACCAGGGAGGCGGCTACACCTTC.

Regarding this clonotype: The junction departs from germline at one end; a sequencing error may be responsible. The chain is built from TRBV20-1 and TRBJ1-5, with a possible D match to TRBD1 (5 bases). This CDR3 contains 18 residues. From germline, CDR1 is DFQATT and CDR2 SNEGSKA (reference sequence). CDR3 nucleotide sequence: TGCGGTGCTTCCGCCTCGGGACGGAGGCCTTATAGCAATCAGCCCCAGCAGTTT. Protein sequence: CGASASGRRPYSNQPQQF.

This clonotype has a handful of counts. V is TRBV20-1 and J is TRBJ2-5, with 15 bases aligning to TRBD2. V shed 3 bases, J shed 7 bases, and the junction held 3 bases outside the gene matches. The CDR3 is 14 residues long. CDR1 DFQATT and CDR2 SNEGSKA come from the germline V gene (reference sequence). CDR3 protein: CSARWTSGGATQYF. DNA for the CDR3: TGCAGTGCTAGGTGGACTAGCGGGGGGGCGACCCAGTACTTC.

This clonotype was picked up a small number of times. The chain has TRBV6-1 and TRBJ2-7; TRBD1 is a possible D gene (6 bases). There are 13 residues in the CDR3. Between the trimmed V and J ends, which lost 6 bases and 1 base, there was a span of 10 bases. Germline assignment: CDR1 MNHNS and CDR2 SASEGT. In DNA form, the CDR3 reads TGTGCCAGCAGAGGGGACACTTCCTACGAGCAGTACTTC. Translating gives CASRGDTSYEQYF.

The sample holds many counts of this clonotype. The rearrangement joins TRBV3-1 to TRBJ2-5; D unresolved. V lost 0 bases, J lost 0 bases, and 8 bases lay in between. In germline, CDR1 is LGHDT, CDR2 YNNKEL (reference sequence). The CDR3 runs 15 residues. The CDR3 nucleotides read TGTGCCAGCAGCCAAGATCTCGTGTACCAAGAGACCCAGTACTTC. This encodes CASSQDLVYQETQYF.

The rearrangement uses TRBV6-1 and TRBJ2-7; 7 bases are a match to TRBD1. CDR3 size: 16 residues. Germline CDR1 and CDR2: MNHNS and SASEGT. V shed 5 bases and J 7 bases; nucleotides not matched to a gene: 17. The CDR3 DNA reads as TGTGCCAGCAGTAGGCATTTTTTAGAAGGGGGCGAGGAGCAGTACTTC. Translated: CASSRHFLEGGEEQYF.

This clonotype was counted many times. The chain joins TRBV28 to TRBJ2-2, with 7 bases fitting TRBD2. The CDR3 loop spans 14 amino acids. V lost 8 bases and J lost 1; bases outside the gene matches: 4. CDR1 is MDHEN, CDR2 SYDVKM, per germline. The CDR3 loop reads CASSSGGNTGELFF. CDR3 DNA: TGTGCCAGCTCTTCGGGGGGGAACACCGGGGAGCTGTTTTTT.

The V gene is TRBV28, the J gene TRBJ2-3; tentative D call: TRBD1 (5 bases). The V end lost 6 bases, the J end lost 0 bases, and 13 bases lay between the germline ends. In germline, CDR1 is MDHEN, CDR2 SYDVKM. The CDR3 is 15 amino acids. The CDR3 DNA reads TGTGCCAGCAGCTACCAGGGATGGAGCACAGATACGCAGTATTTT. It codes for CASSYQGWSTDTQYF.

This chain uses TRBV15 with TRBJ2-5, with D possibly being TRBD2 (5 bases). Trimming removed 1 base from V and 0 bases from J, with 18 bases in between. The germline V gene has CDR1 LNHNV and CDR2 YYDKDF (reference sequence). This CDR3 has 18 residues. The CDR3 bases are TGTGCCACCAGCAGAGTTGAGGGCAGCGGAAGGTACCAAGAGACCCAGTACTTC. Its protein product is CATSRVEGSGRYQETQYF.

This clonotype was counted at least ten times. The V call is TRBV30, the J call TRBJ1-2; 7 nucleotides agree with TRBD1. The CDR3 spans 14 residues. Per germline, CDR1 GTSNPN and CDR2 SVGIG (reference sequence). Losses at the gene ends were 7 bases for V and 6 bases for J; bases not matched to a gene: 14. In nucleotides, the CDR3 is TGTGCCTTCCGGGACAGACCCCGGCGGCATGGCTACACCTTC. Translation gives CAFRDRPRRHGYTF. Full variable domain (rest looked up from reference TRBV30 and TRBJ1-2): SQTIHQWPATLVQPVGSPLSLECTVEGTSNPNLYWYRQAAGRGLQLLFYSVGIGQISSEVPQNLSASRPQDRQFILSSKKLLLSDSGFYLCAFRDRPRRHGYTFGSGTRLTVV.

This clonotype was detected only a few times. The chain links TRBV30 to TRBJ2-7; D possibly corresponds to TRBD2 (6 bases). The CDR3 contains 14 residues. Germline CDR1 is GTSNPN and CDR2 is SVGIG (reference sequence). Trimming shortened V by 0 bases and J by 1 base, and 10 bases separated the two germline ends. This CDR3 is CAWSVIRGSYEQYF. The CDR3 region has the DNA TGTGCCTGGAGTGTAATTCGGGGGTCCTACGAGCAGTACTTC. Drawing the rest from reference TRBV30 and TRBJ2-7, the complete variable domain is SQTIHQWPATLVQPVGSPLSLECTVEGTSNPNLYWYRQAAGRGLQLLFYSVGIGQISSEVPQNLSASRPQDRQFILSSKKLLLSDSGFYLCAWSVIRGSYEQYFGPGTRLTVT.

This clonotype was seen many times. The chain joins TRBV20-1 to TRBJ1-5, with D perhaps TRBD1 (6 bases). Trimming pared 4 bases from V and 3 bases from J, leaving 7 bases between. This CDR3 has 12 amino acids. CDR1 is DFQATT, CDR2 SNEGSKA, per germline (reference sequence). CDR3 DNA sequence: TGCAGTGCTACGGGGGCCAATCAGCCCCAGCATTTT. This gives the protein CSATGANQPQHF.

This clonotype has a count of ten or more. This rearrangement joins TRBV7-6 to TRBJ2-7, with 7 bases aligning to TRBD2. J was trimmed by 6 bases and V by 3 bases; bases with no gene match: 2. Germline V lookup: CDR1 SGHVS, CDR2 FNYEAQ. The CDR3 has 12 amino acids. CDR3 residues: CASSLWEGEQYF. The CDR3 bases are TGTGCCAGCAGCTTGTGGGAGGGCGAGCAGTACTTC.

This clonotype was recorded at least ten times. The V call is TRBV12-3 or TRBV12-4, the J call TRBJ1-1; D perhaps matches TRBD1 (5 bases). Trimming pared 3 bases from V and 2 bases from J, leaving 7 bases between. CDR3 length equals 13 residues. CDR3 nucleotide sequence: TGTGCCAGCAGTTTGAGGGACAACACTGAAGCTTTCTTT. Translation gives CASSLRDNTEAFF.

Only a few counts were recorded for this clonotype. The chain has TRBV6-1 and TRBJ1-5, with D hard to call. Per germline, CDR1 MNHNS and CDR2 SASEGT. The CDR3 runs 16 residues. Trimming left V 5 bases short and J 0 bases short, with 14 bases between. The CDR3 DNA follows: TGTGCCAGCAGTCCCAGCGAAGGGTTTAGCAATCAGCCCCAGCATTTT. This codes for CASSPSEGFSNQPQHF.

At least ten counts were recorded for this clonotype. The chain links TRBV12-3 or TRBV12-4 to TRBJ2-2; D ambiguous. The CDR3 has 12 amino acids. V was clipped by 4 bases and J by 9 bases, with 9 bases between them. This CDR3 is CASSYLSRELFF. Here the CDR3 DNA reads TGTGCCAGCAGTTATCTCAGCAGGGAGCTGTTTTTT.

This rearrangement joins TRBV29-1 to TRBJ1-2; no definite D call. Looked up from germline, CDR1 is SQVTM and CDR2 is ANQGSEA. V was clipped by 7 bases and J by 5 bases, with 14 bases between them. The CDR3 is 12 amino acids. As DNA, the CDR3 is TGCAGCGGCGGGCAGGCCAGTTATGGCTACACCTTC. It codes for CSGGQASYGYTF.

At least ten counts were recorded for this clonotype. The genes are TRBV2 and TRBJ1-5; D not resolved. CDR1 and CDR2 (germline): SNHLY, FYNNEI. Deletions cut 7 bases from V and 2 bases from J, with 12 bases between. This CDR3 has 14 amino acids. The CDR3 loop reads CASKEDGGNQPQHF. Written as DNA, the CDR3 is TGTGCCAGCAAGGAGGACGGAGGCAATCAGCCCCAGCATTTT.

This clonotype occurred many times. The CDR3 DNA is TGTGCCAGCAGCCAAATGAGTGCTGGGGCCAACGTCCTGACTTTC. Amino acid sequence: CASSQMSAGANVLTF. The chain is built from TRBV11-3 and TRBJ2-6; D is ambiguous. The CDR3 is made up of 15 amino acids. Germline lookup yields CDR1 SGHNT and CDR2 YENEEA. Trimming removed 5 bases from V and 2 bases from J, with 10 bases in between.

The J gene is TRBJ1-1, the V gene TRBV7-2; D might be TRBD1 (6 bases). The CDR3 runs to 15 residues. V lost 5 bases to trimming and J lost 8 bases, with 21 bases between them. CDR1 is SGHTA and CDR2 is FQGNSA in the germline V gene. CDR3 region: CASSPQTGFLHEAFF. The CDR3 nucleotides are TGTGCCAGCAGCCCCCAGACAGGCTTCCTACACGAAGCTTTCTTT.

This clonotype has at least ten counts. This chain uses TRBV27 with TRBJ2-7; TRBD2 matches 8 bases. The germline CDR1 and CDR2 sequences are MNHEY and SMNVEV (reference sequence). The CDR3 totals 16 residues. V shed 3 bases, J shed 2 bases, and the junction held 9 bases outside the gene matches. The CDR3 sequence is CASSFGAGVTPYEQYF. The CDR3, as DNA: TGTGCCAGCAGTTTCGGAGCGGGGGTCACCCCCTACGAGCAGTACTTC.

This clonotype was detected many times. The genes are TRBV12-3 or TRBV12-4 and TRBJ1-5; the match to TRBD1 covers 7 bases. The CDR3 extends over 13 amino acids. Trimming cost V 6 bases and J 5 bases; bases outside gene matches: 4. The CDR3 spells CASSPTGHQPQHF. The CDR3 DNA is TGTGCCAGCAGCCCGACAGGGCATCAGCCCCAGCATTTT.

This chain connects TRBV12-3 or TRBV12-4 to TRBJ1-2; D unresolved. V gave up 6 bases and J gave up 8 bases, with 13 bases separating them. The CDR3 consists of 12 residues. The CDR3 here is CASSPSSRGYTF. In nucleotides, the CDR3 is TGTGCCAGCAGCCCATCATCCAGGGGCTACACCTTC.

This clonotype was detected many times. The chain has TRBV6-1 and TRBJ1-5; D is unresolved. Trimming left V 6 bases short and J 3 bases short, with 18 bases between. Germline V gene sequence: CDR1 MNHNS, CDR2 SASEGT. This CDR3 contains 16 residues. This CDR3 reads CASRDPEGSDNQPQHF. In DNA form, the CDR3 reads TGTGCCAGCAGGGACCCTGAGGGATCAGACAATCAGCCCCAGCATTTT.